The 6 T cell receptor beta chains given below trace back to one sample, sequenced in a study of blood T cell repertoires in COVID-19. Data came from immunoSEQ multiplex PCR; TCRdb stores just in-frame clones and leaves some out. Counted here are about 59,000 clones, roughly 87% occurring once; the ten biggest clones make up 4.5% to 6%. Sequencing was carried out using peripheral blood. The receptors come from a man older than 75 in a cohort sampled during active COVID-19.

V gene TRBV3-1 (or the pseudogene TRBV3-2) combines with J gene TRBJ2-2, with D maybe TRBD1 (6 bases). CDR1 is LGHDT, CDR2 YNNKEL, per germline (reference sequence). V was cut by 1 base and J by 6 bases, with 9 bases left in between. The CDR3 runs to 14 residues. CDR3 sequence (DNA): TGTGCCAGCAGCCAAGTCAGGGGCGCCGGGGAGCTGTTTTTT. Translation gives CASSQVRGAGELFF.

This chain links TRBV29-1 with TRBJ1-1, with D tentatively TRBD1 (6 bases). The ends were cut back, 7 bases at V and 0 bases at J, with 12 bases in the middle. The germline CDR1 and CDR2 sequences are SQVTM and ANQGSEA. CDR3 length equals 13 residues. CDR3: CSATGHLNTEAFF. CDR3 DNA: TGCAGCGCCACGGGACACCTGAACACTGAAGCTTTCTTT.

The rearrangement uses TRBV6-6 and TRBJ1-5, with D possibly TRBD1 on 6 matching bases. Germline values: CDR1 MNHNY, CDR2 SVGAGI (reference sequence). V gave up 0 bases and J gave up 5 bases, with 8 bases separating them. The CDR3 runs 14 residues. The CDR3, as DNA: TGTGCCAGCAGTTACTCTGGGGGCGATCAGCCCCAGCATTTT. Translation gives CASSYSGGDQPQHF.

V usage is TRBV11-1 and J usage is TRBJ2-5, with D tentatively TRBD2 (5 bases). In germline, CDR1 is SGHAT, CDR2 FQDESV (reference sequence). CDR3 size: 14 residues. The germline V and J ends were trimmed by 1 base and 4 bases, with 10 bases remaining between them. The CDR3 sequence is CASSLGPSRETQYF. The CDR3 DNA is TGTGCCAGCAGCTTAGGTCCTAGCCGAGAGACCCAGTACTTC.

The rearrangement uses TRBV18 and TRBJ1-1, with D perhaps matching TRBD1 (5 bases). The germline CDR1 and CDR2 sequences are KGHSH and LQKENI. The ends were cut back, 0 bases at V and 1 base at J, with 9 bases in the middle. This CDR3 comprises 15 residues. The CDR3 nucleotides read TGTGCCAGCTCACCACCCGGGGGGAAGAACACTGAAGCTTTCTTT. Translated, it gives CASSPPGGKNTEAFF.

This clone was picked up one time. V is TRBV5-1 and J is TRBJ1-1, with 8 bases aligning to TRBD1. V gave up 4 bases and J gave up 0 bases; unmatched junction bases: 5. Germline V gene data show CDR1 as SGHRS and CDR2 as YFSETQ. The CDR3 length is 15 residues. The CDR3 nucleotides read TGCGCCAGCAGCGAAGGACAGGGCCTGAACACTGAAGCTTTCTTT. This encodes CASSEGQGLNTEAFF.